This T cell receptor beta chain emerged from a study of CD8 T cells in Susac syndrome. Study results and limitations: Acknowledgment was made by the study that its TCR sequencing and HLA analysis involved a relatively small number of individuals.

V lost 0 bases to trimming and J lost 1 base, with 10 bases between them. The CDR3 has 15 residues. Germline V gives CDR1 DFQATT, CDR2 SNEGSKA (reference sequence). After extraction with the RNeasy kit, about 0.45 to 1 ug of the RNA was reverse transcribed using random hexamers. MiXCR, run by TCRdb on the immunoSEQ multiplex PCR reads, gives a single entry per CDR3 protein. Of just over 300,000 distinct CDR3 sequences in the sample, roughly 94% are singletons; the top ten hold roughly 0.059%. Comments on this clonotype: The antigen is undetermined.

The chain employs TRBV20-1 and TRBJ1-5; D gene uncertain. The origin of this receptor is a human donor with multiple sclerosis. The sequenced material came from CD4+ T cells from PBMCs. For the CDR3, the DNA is TGCAGTGCTAGAGATGAGGGCGGCAGCAATCAGCCCCAGCATTTT. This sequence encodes CSARDEGGSNQPQHF.